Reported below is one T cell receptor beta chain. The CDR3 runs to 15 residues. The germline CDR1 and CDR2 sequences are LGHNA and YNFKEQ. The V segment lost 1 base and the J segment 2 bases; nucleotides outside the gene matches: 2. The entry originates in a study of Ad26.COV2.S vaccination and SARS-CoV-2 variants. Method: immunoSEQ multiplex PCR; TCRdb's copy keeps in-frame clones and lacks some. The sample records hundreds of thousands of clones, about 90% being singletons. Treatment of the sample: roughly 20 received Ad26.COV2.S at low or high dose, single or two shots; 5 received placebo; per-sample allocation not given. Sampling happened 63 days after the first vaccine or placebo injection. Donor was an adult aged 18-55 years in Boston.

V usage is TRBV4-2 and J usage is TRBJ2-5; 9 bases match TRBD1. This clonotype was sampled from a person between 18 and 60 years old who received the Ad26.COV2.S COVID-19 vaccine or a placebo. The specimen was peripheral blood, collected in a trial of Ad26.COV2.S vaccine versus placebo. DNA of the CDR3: TGTGCCAGCAGCCAAGGGGACAGGGATCAAGAGACCCAGTACTTC. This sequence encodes CASSQGDRDQETQYF.